Sequencing of this T cell receptor (beta chain) was carried out in a study of response to subunit inactivated influenza vaccine. TCRdb re-called the RT-PCR reads through MiXCR, storing one row per CDR3 protein. This sample yields around 500,000 distinct CDR3 sequences, of which 9.5% to 13% are seen a single time; approximately 12% belongs to the top ten. Study-level points and caveats: Each seasonal influenza vaccination recruits few new T cells, the authors suggested.

To note about this clonotype: Its target is unknown.

This TCR was sampled from a man aged 50 or older who received an inactivated influenza vaccine. This specimen consisted of PBMCs from blood, obtained more than 35 days after vaccination.

CDR3 sequence: CASSPSSGGAYNEQFF. The CDR3 DNA is TGCGCCAGCAGCCCCAGTAGCGGGGGGGCCTACAATGAGCAGTTCTTC. This rearrangement joins TRBV4-3 to TRBJ2-1; 11 positions match TRBD2. Germline CDR1 is LGHNA and CDR2 is YSLEER. The CDR3 has 16 amino acids. V was pared by 4 bases and J by 2 bases, with 4 bases of the junction left unmatched.